This is a list of T cell receptor beta chains from one sample in a study of shared clonotypes between healthy human individuals. Some clones are missing from TCRdb's copy, which holds only in-frame ones; the method was immunoSEQ multiplex PCR. Counted here are around 700,000 clones, about two thirds occurring once; the ten biggest clones make up 1.8%. The sequenced sample was memory CD4+ T cells sorted from blood. These receptors were collected from a woman aged 25 to 39 in good health. Both conserved end residues are part of each CDR3. A D gene is named only where the DNA matches it firmly. The size entry is marked missing in some rows and otherwise reads once, few, many or a size class.

V gene	clone size	J gene	D gene	CDR3 protein	CDR3 DNA
TRBV2	-	TRBJ1-5	-	CASRAGEDQPQHF	TGTGCCAGCAGGGCGGGGGAAGATCAGCCCCAGCATTTT
TRBV2	-	TRBJ2-1	TRBD2	CASRLLAGGSYNEQFF	TGTGCCAGCAGATTACTAGCGGGAGGATCCTACAATGAGCAGTTCTTC
TRBV5-1	-	TRBJ1-1	-	CASSLNGGGTEAFF	TGCGCCAGCAGCTTGAACGGGGGAGGCACTGAAGCTTTCTTT
TRBV27	few	TRBJ2-1	TRBD2	CASSLSPLAGKNEQFF	TGTGCCAGCAGTTTATCTCCCCTAGCGGGAAAGAATGAGCAGTTCTTC
TRBV5-1	-	TRBJ2-6	-	CASSPGVITGANVLTF	TGCGCCAGCAGCCCGGGGGTTATCACTGGGGCCAACGTCCTGACTTTC
TRBV28	-	TRBJ2-1	TRBD2	CASSLWTSGSGYNEQFF	TGTGCCAGCAGTTTATGGACTAGCGGGAGTGGTTACAATGAGCAGTTCTTC
TRBV2	-	TRBJ2-3	-	CASRRDTSTDTQYF	TGTGCCAGCAGGCGGGACACCAGCACAGATACGCAGTATTTT
TRBV6-1	few	TRBJ1-5	-	CASRGGQPQHF	TGTGCCAGCAGGGGGGGTCAGCCCCAGCATTTT
TRBV5-6	few	TRBJ1-3	-	CASSFLSSGNTIYF	TGTGCCAGCAGCTTTCTGAGCTCTGGAAACACCATATATTTT
TRBV2	few	TRBJ2-1	TRBD1	CASRVGTGGSEQFF	TGTGCCTCCCGAGTGGGGACAGGAGGGAGTGAGCAGTTCTTC
TRBV18	once	TRBJ2-7	-	CASSPWEGSSYEQYF	TGTGCCAGCTCACCTTGGGAAGGGAGCTCCTACGAGCAGTACTTC
TRBV6-1	-	TRBJ2-1	TRBD2	CASSEAAFAGEYHNEQFF	TGTGCCAGCAGTGAAGCCGCTTTTGCGGGAGAATACCACAATGAGCAGTTCTTC
TRBV4-2	-	TRBJ1-2	-	CASSQSTGPRYGYTF	TGTGCCAGCAGCCAATCGACAGGACCGCGCTATGGCTACACCTTC